Included here is one TCR beta chain sequence, with context. The method was immunoSEQ multiplex PCR; TCRdb's version includes in-frame clones alone and lacks a portion of them. The data show about 100,000 clones, 80% to 95% seen once. This sample was taken from a study of blood T cell repertoires in COVID-19. Study-wide background: Donors in the United States, Italy and Spain gave samples during acute or convalescent COVID-19.

Germline V gene sequence: CDR1 MGHRA, CDR2 YSYEKL. The V end lost 2 bases, the J end lost 1 base, and 15 bases lay between the germline ends. The CDR3 is 17 amino acids. Seattle patient enrollment occurred during active infection, with longitudinal follow-up thereafter. The chain links TRBV4-1 to TRBJ1-5, with D maybe TRBD1 (5 bases). The source material was peripheral blood. The receptor was isolated from a woman aged 45-65 years with COVID-19, enrolled during active disease. The CDR3 sequence: CASSQWGGKLSNQPQHF. The CDR3 DNA reads TGCGCCAGCAGCCAATGGGGCGGGAAATTAAGCAATCAGCCCCAGCATTTT.